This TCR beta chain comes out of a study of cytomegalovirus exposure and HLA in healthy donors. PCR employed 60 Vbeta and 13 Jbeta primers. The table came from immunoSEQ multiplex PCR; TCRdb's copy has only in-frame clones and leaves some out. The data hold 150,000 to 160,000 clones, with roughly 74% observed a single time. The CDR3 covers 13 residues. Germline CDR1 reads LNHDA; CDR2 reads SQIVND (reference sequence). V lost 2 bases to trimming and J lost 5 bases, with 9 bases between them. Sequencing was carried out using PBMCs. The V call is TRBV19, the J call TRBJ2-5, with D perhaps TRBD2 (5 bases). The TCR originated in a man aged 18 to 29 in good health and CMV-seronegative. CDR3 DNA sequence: TGTGCCAGTAGTATAAGGACGGGGGAGACCCAGTACTTC. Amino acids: CASSIRTGETQYF.